This paragraph covers one T cell receptor (beta chain) sequence. This CDR3 is 15 amino acids long. In germline, CDR1 is MNHEY, CDR2 SVGEGT. V shed 4 bases and J shed 2 bases, with 14 bases lying between them. The entry originates in a study of control samples from healthy donors and cancer patients. Measured with immunoSEQ multiplex PCR; TCRdb has only the in-frame clones, and not every one. The sample gives roughly 170,000 clones, 90% to 95% of which show up once; about 4% is in the top ten. The source is an older woman in good health. Sample: blood. This chain links TRBV6-2 or TRBV6-3 with TRBJ2-5; TRBD1 is a possible D gene (5 bases). CDR3 loop: CASSSVRAGQETQYF. CDR3 coding DNA: TGTGCCAGCAGTTCCGTCAGGGCCGGACAAGAGACCCAGTACTTC.